These 9 T cell receptor beta chains were all obtained from the same sample, sequenced in a study of T cells expressing NK-cell markers. TCRdb reworked the 5' RACE reads into one entry per CDR3 protein, no DNA. The sample holds almost 450,000 distinct CDR3 sequences. Sequencing used blood T cells: a sorted CD56 or NKG2C T cell subset, CD4+ or CD8+ T cells, or bulk PBMC T cells (not recorded which). Receptor source: a woman aged 18 to 75 in good health.

The chain uses TRBV11-2 and TRBJ1-3; as DNA is missing, the TRBD1 call by TCRdb cannot be tested. Germline CDR1 SGHAT, CDR2 FQNNGV. The CDR3 sequence is 16 residues long. CDR3 residues: CASSLVGRGAGNTIYF.

This chain joins TRBV12-3 or TRBV12-4 and TRBJ1-2; the TRBD1 assignment by TCRdb is unverifiable without DNA. The CDR3 loop spans 12 amino acids. CDR3: CASSFRQGGYTF.

The chain has TRBV4-3 and TRBJ2-1; TCRdb's assignment of TRBD2 cannot be checked, as there is no DNA. The CDR3 sequence is 19 residues long. The germline V gene encodes CDR1 LGHNA and CDR2 YSLEER. This CDR3 reads CASSQELPSGRLSYNEQFF.

V usage is TRBV7-2 and J usage is TRBJ1-2. The CDR3 extends over 14 amino acids. The germline V gene encodes CDR1 SGHTA and CDR2 FQGNSA. CDR3 sequence reads: CASSLSVGNYGYTF. Full variable domain (outside the CDR3, taken from reference TRBV7-2 and TRBJ1-2): GAGVSQSPSNKVTEKGKDVELRCDPISGHTALYWYRQSLGQGLEFLIYFQGNSAPDKSGLPSDRFSAERTGGSVSTLTIQRTQQEDSAVYLCASSLSVGNYGYTFGSGTRLTVV.

The chain links TRBV3-1 to TRBJ2-3; TCRdb selects TRBD2, and the lack of DNA leaves this call unchecked. The CDR3 spans 16 residues. Looked up from germline, CDR1 is LGHDT and CDR2 is YNNKEL (reference sequence). The CDR3 loop is CASSLTGLGNTDTQYF.

This chain uses TRBV6-1 with TRBJ1-3. CDR3 size: 12 residues. Germline V gene lookup returns CDR1 MNHNS and CDR2 SASEGT. The CDR3 is CASMGNGNTIYF.

This chain links TRBV4-3 with TRBJ1-6; TCRdb's D gene call, TRBD1, goes unchecked for lack of DNA. The germline V gene encodes CDR1 LGHNA and CDR2 YSLEER. This CDR3 is 19 amino acids long. Here the CDR3 reads CASSQETERGGSYNSPLHF.

The chain recombines TRBV12-3 or TRBV12-4 with TRBJ2-1; with no DNA, the TCRdb D assignment of TRBD2 cannot be verified. The CDR3 has 15 residues. The CDR3 sequence: CASSSLSGTSGEQFF.

CDR3 sequence reads: CASKTWEVSGGVEQFF. The rearrangement uses TRBV7-8 and TRBJ2-1; without DNA, the TCRdb call of TRBD1 cannot be checked. The CDR3 extends over 16 amino acids. Germline V gene lookup returns CDR1 SGHVS and CDR2 FQNEAQ.